This T cell receptor beta chain was profiled in a study of shared clonotypes between healthy human individuals. Running of the assay took place at deep level. On ten immunoSEQ deep assay plates, unsorted PBMC DNA was sequenced. Profiling relied on immunoSEQ multiplex PCR, and the TCRdb table lists in-frame clones only, not all of them. The repertoire includes about 490,000 clones, about 82% of them detected once, and approximately 13% sits in the top ten. CDR3 length: 10 amino acids. The germline V and J ends were trimmed by 6 bases and 5 bases, with 7 bases remaining between them. In germline, CDR1 is DFQATT, CDR2 SNEGSKA (reference sequence).

V usage is TRBV20-1 and J usage is TRBJ2-5; D remains unclear. The sample was PBMCs. This receptor was taken from a woman in her 40s in good health. Some clones in this sample may be carry-over from other donors' samples. CDR3 DNA sequence: TGCAGTGCGATTGGGGAGACCCAGTACTTC. Its translation: CSAIGETQYF.